The next 2 T cell receptor beta chains were all read from a single sample in a study of blood T cell repertoires in COVID-19. Here immunoSEQ multiplex PCR was the method, and the copy in TCRdb shows in-frame clones only, minus some. In the table there are about 200,000 clones, around 90% of which are singletons. Sequenced sample: PBMCs or T cells enriched from blood (not recorded which). All receptors come from a man between 25 and 39 years old who had recovered from COVID-19.

V is TRBV11-2 and J is TRBJ2-1; the D gene is possibly TRBD1 (6 bases). Trimming cost V 6 bases and J 1 base, with 10 bases left between them. This CDR3 contains 14 residues. The germline gives CDR1 SGHAT, CDR2 FQNNGV. The CDR3 DNA follows: TGTGCCAGCAGTAGGGGGTCTTCCTACAATGAGCAGTTCTTC. Translated: CASSRGSSYNEQFF.

The chain has TRBV7-2 and TRBJ2-7; D ambiguous. Trimming left V 6 bases short and J 2 bases short, with 11 bases between. The CDR3 extends over 13 amino acids. Germline CDR1 reads SGHTA; CDR2 reads FQGNSA. The CDR3 is CASSPGLPYEQYF. The CDR3 nucleotides read TGTGCCAGCAGTCCGGGTTTGCCCTACGAGCAGTACTTC. The whole variable domain, remainder taken from reference TRBV7-2 and TRBJ2-7, is GAGVSQSPSNKVTEKGKDVELRCDPISGHTALYWYRQSLGQGLEFLIYFQGNSAPDKSGLPSDRFSAERTGGSVSTLTIQRTQQEDSAVYLCASSPGLPYEQYFGPGTRLTVT.